Below, 5 T cell receptor beta chains from the same sample are listed, as sequenced in a study of blood T cell repertoires in COVID-19. Data came from immunoSEQ multiplex PCR; TCRdb stores just in-frame clones and leaves some out. This repertoire shows more than 60,000 clones, around nine tenths found once; its top ten account for under 6%. Input material: peripheral blood. The receptors originated from a human donor in a cohort sampled during active COVID-19.

The gene calls are TRBV19 and TRBJ2-1, with 8 bases that match TRBD2. This CDR3 region has 15 residues. Per the germline V gene, CDR1 is LNHDA and CDR2 is SQIVND (reference sequence). V lost 6 bases and J lost 8; bases outside the gene matches: 12. The CDR3 DNA sequence: TGTGCCAGTAGACCCGCGGGGGGCCGTTTGGATGAGCAGTTCTTC. This encodes CASRPAGGRLDEQFF.

CDR3 region: CATGAGGTNTGELFF. CDR3 nucleotide sequence: TGCGCCACTGGAGCGGGGGGAACGAACACCGGGGAGCTGTTTTTT. The chain couples TRBV5-1 to TRBJ2-2, with 9 bases identical to TRBD2. The CDR3 length is 15 residues. V dropped 9 bases and J dropped 0; count of bases not matched to a gene: 6. Germline-derived CDR1 and CDR2 are SGHRS and YFSETQ.

The chain couples TRBV27 to TRBJ1-1; D might be TRBD1 (6 bases). Germline V gene data show CDR1 as MNHEY and CDR2 as SMNVEV (reference sequence). Trimming took 1 base from V and 3 from J, leaving 12 bases between them. This CDR3 region has 15 residues. CDR3 protein: CASSLWGQRDTEAFF. DNA for the CDR3: TGTGCCAGCAGTTTATGGGGACAAAGAGACACTGAAGCTTTCTTT.

The chain employs TRBV20-1 and TRBJ2-2; 7 positions agree with TRBD2. V shed 3 bases and J 0 bases; nucleotides not matched to a gene: 4. Germline V gene lookup returns CDR1 DFQATT and CDR2 SNEGSKA (reference sequence). The length of the CDR3 is 15 residues. The CDR3 is CSASSRGANTGELFF. CDR3 nucleotides: TGCAGTGCTAGTTCCCGGGGGGCGAACACCGGGGAGCTGTTTTTT.

The chain recombines TRBV6-4 with TRBJ2-1, with D perhaps TRBD2 (6 bases). This CDR3 comprises 15 residues. Germline loops: CDR1 MRHNA, CDR2 SNTAGT. V dropped 4 bases and J dropped 8 bases, with 18 bases sitting between them. CDR3 DNA sequence: TGTGCCAGCAGTGGGGTGAGACGGGGGAGGTATGAGCAGTTCTTC. It is translated as CASSGVRRGRYEQFF.